This T cell receptor beta chain was obtained from a study of shared clonotypes between healthy human individuals. Study-level results: Since donors were few, the genetic and exposure-history diversity represented was limited. The study generally estimated greater richness for naive than memory subsets.

Profiling relied on immunoSEQ multiplex PCR, and the TCRdb table lists in-frame clones only, not all of them. Of hundreds of thousands of clones in the sample, about 95% are singletons; the top ten hold approximately 0.1%. CD45RO-negative cells were positively selected for CCR7, leaving out terminally differentiated effector memory CD45RA+ cells. Losses at the gene ends were 6 bases for V and 0 bases for J; bases not matched to a gene: 8. The CDR3 length is 16 residues. CDR1 and CDR2 (germline): MNHNY, SVGAGI (reference sequence). Comments on this clone: Its antigen is still unknown.

This sequence was found in a woman younger than 45 in good health. Sequenced sample: naive CD8+ T cells sorted from blood. The chain recombines TRBV6-6 with TRBJ2-3; TRBD2 matches 8 bases. As DNA, the CDR3 is TGTGCCAGCAGAGCCCGACTAGCGCCTAGCACAGATACGCAGTATTTT. Protein sequence: CASRARLAPSTDTQYF.